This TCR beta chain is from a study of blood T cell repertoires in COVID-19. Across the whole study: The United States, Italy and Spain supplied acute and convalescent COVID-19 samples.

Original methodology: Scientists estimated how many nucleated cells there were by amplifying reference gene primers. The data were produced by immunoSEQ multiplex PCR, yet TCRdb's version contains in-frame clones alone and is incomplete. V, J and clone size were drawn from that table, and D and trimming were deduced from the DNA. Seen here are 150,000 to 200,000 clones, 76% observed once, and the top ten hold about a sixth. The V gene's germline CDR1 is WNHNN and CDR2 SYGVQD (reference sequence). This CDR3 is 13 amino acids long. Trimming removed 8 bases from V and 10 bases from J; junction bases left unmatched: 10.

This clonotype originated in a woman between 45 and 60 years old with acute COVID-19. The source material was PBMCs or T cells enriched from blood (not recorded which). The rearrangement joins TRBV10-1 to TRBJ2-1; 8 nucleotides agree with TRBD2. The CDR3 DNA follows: TGCGCCAGCGAGGGAGGCGGGGGGCGGGAGCAGTTCTTC. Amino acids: CASEGGGGREQFF.